These 25 T cell receptor beta chains came from one sample sequenced in a study of blood T cell repertoires in COVID-19. Repertoires were generated with immunoSEQ multiplex PCR, while TCRdb's copy carries only in-frame clones and drops some. The sample records around 700,000 clones, more than 80% being singletons. Input material: peripheral blood. These receptors all come from a woman younger than 35 with acute or convalescent COVID-19.

The chain recombines TRBV2 with TRBJ2-1; 11 bases align to TRBD1. This CDR3 is built from 13 residues. The V and J ends lost 8 bases and 6 bases, in that order; junction bases with no gene match: 3. Germline loops: CDR1 SNHLY, CDR2 FYNNEI. The DNA for the CDR3 is TGTGCCAGCTGGGACAGGGGGGTCAATGAGCAGTTCTTC. Protein product: CASWDRGVNEQFF.

V and J are TRBV2 and TRBJ2-7; a possible D gene is TRBD1 (5 bases). Trimming took 11 bases from V and 3 from J, leaving 23 bases between them. This CDR3 is 15 amino acids long. The V gene's germline CDR1 is SNHLY and CDR2 FYNNEI. The CDR3 DNA reads as TGTGCCGCAACGGTGGGCAGGGTAGTATTCTACGAGCAGTACTTC. Translated, it gives CAATVGRVVFYEQYF.

The V gene is TRBV7-2, the J gene TRBJ2-7; the D is unclear. In germline, CDR1 is SGHTA, CDR2 FQGNSA. V dropped 1 base and J dropped 6 bases, with 13 bases sitting between them. The CDR3 covers 14 residues. The CDR3 DNA follows: TGTGCCAGCAGCTTAGGGTTGGATGGGCTCGAGCAGTACTTC. It encodes CASSLGLDGLEQYF.

The chain recombines TRBV28 with TRBJ2-2; D gene uncertain. Trimming removed 9 bases from V and 7 bases from J, with 6 bases in between. This CDR3 contains 10 residues. Germline loops: CDR1 MDHEN, CDR2 SYDVKM. CDR3 protein: CASTGGELFF. The DNA of the CDR3 is TGTGCCAGTACCGGCGGGGAGCTGTTTTTT. Combining the CDR3 with reference TRBV28 and TRBJ2-2 gives the whole variable domain DVKVTQSSRYLVKRTGEKVFLECVQDMDHENMFWYRQDPGLGLRLIYFSYDVKMKEKGDIPEGYSVSREKKERFSLILESASTNQTSMYLCASTGGELFFGEGSRLTVL.

V and J are TRBV7-9 and TRBJ1-1, with D hard to call. Germline loops: CDR1 SEHNR, CDR2 FQNEAQ (reference sequence). The CDR3 loop spans 14 amino acids. V lost 4 bases to trimming and J lost 1 base, with 10 bases between them. CDR3 sequence: CASSSSGRNTEAFF. Written as DNA, the CDR3 is TGTGCCAGCAGCTCCAGTGGGAGGAACACTGAAGCTTTCTTT.

The chain has TRBV5-6 and TRBJ1-2; possible D gene TRBD1, 5 bases. V was cut by 4 bases and J by 1 base, with 20 bases left in between. This CDR3 contains 17 residues. Germline CDR1 and CDR2: SGHDT and YYEEEE. The CDR3 DNA follows: TGTGCCAGCAGCCCTCCCGTTCGGGGGAGGGTTAACTATGGCTACACCTTC. Its protein product is CASSPPVRGRVNYGYTF.

This clone was recorded only once. The chain employs TRBV11-2 and TRBJ2-7; maybe TRBD1 (5 bases). V was clipped by 5 bases and J by 2 bases, with 13 bases between them. The CDR3 loop spans 14 amino acids. Germline V gives CDR1 SGHAT, CDR2 FQNNGV. CDR3 loop: CASSQRTQTYEQYF. The CDR3, as DNA: TGTGCCAGCAGCCAAAGGACACAAACCTACGAGCAGTACTTC.

Concerning this clone: Other DNA sequences in the sample encode the same CDR3. This chain joins TRBV11-2 and TRBJ1-1; 8 positions agree with TRBD1. J lost 1 base, V lost 1 base, and 2 bases had no gene match. The CDR3 length is 15 residues. The germline gives CDR1 SGHAT, CDR2 FQNNGV. The CDR3 sequence is CASSLGQGWNTEAFF. The CDR3 DNA is TGTGCCAGCAGCTTAGGACAGGGGTGGAACACTGAAGCTTTCTTT. Based on the CDR3 plus reference TRBV11-2 and TRBJ1-1, the full variable domain is EAGVAQSPRYKIIEKRQSVAFWCNPISGHATLYWYQQILGQGPKLLIQFQNNGVVDDSQLPKDRFSAERLKGVDSTLKIQPAKLEDSAVYLCASSLGQGWNTEAFFGQGTRLTVV.

J is TRBJ2-3 and V is TRBV3-1 (or the pseudogene TRBV3-2), with TRBD2 as a possible D gene (7 bases). V lost 7 bases and J lost 2, with 16 bases in between. The CDR3 loop spans 15 amino acids. Germline assignment: CDR1 LGHDT and CDR2 YNNKEL (reference sequence). CDR3 amino acids: CASTSAGAITDTQYF. Written as DNA, the CDR3 is TGTGCCAGCACGTCCGCGGGGGCGATCACAGATACGCAGTATTTT.

CDR3 sequence reads: CASSPPQGLYGYTF. In DNA form, the CDR3 reads TGTGCCAGCTCACCCCCCCAGGGCCTATATGGCTACACCTTC. The V gene is TRBV18, the J gene TRBJ1-2, with D maybe TRBD1 (5 bases). Per the germline V gene, CDR1 is KGHSH and CDR2 is LQKENI. Trimming cost V 3 bases and J 5 bases, with 13 bases left between them. The CDR3 is made up of 14 amino acids.

In this sample, this clone turned up once. The chain uses TRBV24-1 and TRBJ1-2; 8 nucleotides align to TRBD1. The V segment lost 7 bases and the J segment 4 bases; nucleotides outside the gene matches: 10. This CDR3 is 15 amino acids long. Per germline, CDR1 KGHDR and CDR2 SFDVKD. The chain's CDR3 is CATRFPQGASYGYTF. In nucleotides, the CDR3 is TGTGCCACCAGGTTCCCCCAGGGGGCTAGCTATGGCTACACCTTC.

The chain combines TRBV7-2 with TRBJ1-2; D might be TRBD1 (5 bases). Germline assignment: CDR1 SGHTA and CDR2 FQGNSA. V gave up 1 base and J gave up 6 bases, with 12 bases separating them. The CDR3 sequence is 14 residues long. The CDR3 nucleotides read TGTGCCAGCAGCTTAGAGGGTCAGGGTGATGGCTACACCTTC. Translation: CASSLEGQGDGYTF. Together with reference TRBV7-2 and TRBJ1-2, the CDR3 gives the full variable domain: GAGVSQSPSNKVTEKGKDVELRCDPISGHTALYWYRQSLGQGLEFLIYFQGNSAPDKSGLPSDRFSAERTGGSVSTLTIQRTQQEDSAVYLCASSLEGQGDGYTFGSGTRLTVV.

The chain couples TRBV6-2 or TRBV6-3 to TRBJ2-3; D perhaps matches TRBD2 (7 bases). Germline lookup yields CDR1 MNHEY and CDR2 SVGEGT. This CDR3 comprises 16 residues. V was trimmed by 7 bases and J by 2 bases, leaving 19 bases between them. The CDR3 bases are TGTGCCAGCACCCCCGACGGGGGGCCCCCCACAGATACGCAGTATTTT. This sequence encodes CASTPDGGPPTDTQYF.

This chain connects TRBV24-1 to TRBJ1-5; D unclear. This CDR3 has 12 residues. V was clipped by 5 bases and J by 4 bases, with 5 bases between them. Germline values: CDR1 KGHDR, CDR2 SFDVKD. This CDR3 is CATSGRNQPQHF. CDR3 DNA sequence: TGTGCCACCAGTGGTAGAAATCAGCCCCAGCATTTT.

This clone appeared once. The chain links TRBV30 to TRBJ2-7; 7 nucleotides agree with TRBD1. Germline trimming cut 5 bases from V and 2 bases from J; bases unmatched to any gene: 3. The CDR3 contains 12 residues. The germline gives CDR1 GTSNPN, CDR2 SVGIG (reference sequence). CDR3 region: CAWGDRTYEQYF. In DNA form, the CDR3 reads TGTGCCTGGGGGGACAGAACCTACGAGCAGTACTTC.

V gene TRBV6-4 combines with J gene TRBJ2-3; 11 bases map to TRBD2. This CDR3 is built from 16 residues. V dropped 6 bases and J dropped 2; count of bases not matched to a gene: 7. CDR1 is MRHNA, CDR2 SNTAGT, per germline. CDR3 nucleotide sequence: TGTGCCAGCAGCCTGACTAGCGGGGACGTCACAGATACGCAGTATTTT. Protein product: CASSLTSGDVTDTQYF.

CDR3 residues: CASSVDGYEQYF. The CDR3 nucleotides are TGTGCCAGCAGCGTAGACGGCTACGAGCAGTACTTC. The chain couples TRBV9 to TRBJ2-7; D ambiguous. CDR3 length: 12 residues. V was shortened by 0 bases and J by 3 bases, with 4 bases between the two germline ends. The germline V gene encodes CDR1 SGDLS and CDR2 YYNGEE.

The chain combines TRBV11-2 with TRBJ1-2, with a tentative D call TRBD1 (6 bases). CDR1 is SGHAT, CDR2 FQNNGV, per germline. The length of the CDR3 is 14 residues. Trimming pared 5 bases from V and 3 bases from J, leaving 13 bases between. CDR3 sequence reads: CASSSAGVHYGYTF. In DNA form, the CDR3 reads TGTGCCAGCAGCAGCGCAGGGGTTCACTATGGCTACACCTTC.

The chain carries TRBV18 and TRBJ1-4, with D maybe TRBD1 (6 bases). Germline CDR1 KGHSH, CDR2 LQKENI. Trimming shortened V by 4 bases and J by 2 bases, and 14 bases separated the two germline ends. The CDR3 has 16 amino acids. The CDR3: CASSLLQGRTNEKLFF. CDR3 DNA: TGTGCCAGCTCACTCCTACAGGGAAGGACTAATGAAAAACTGTTTTTT.

The V and J genes are TRBV5-1 and TRBJ2-5; maybe TRBD2 (5 bases). Germline V gene sequence: CDR1 SGHRS, CDR2 YFSETQ. V lost 3 bases to trimming and J lost 3 bases, with 12 bases between them. The CDR3 runs 14 residues. The CDR3 DNA sequence: TGCGCCAGCAGCTCGTGGACTGGGGAAGAGACCCAGTACTTC. Protein product: CASSSWTGEETQYF.

This chain joins TRBV7-2 and TRBJ2-2; 8 positions match TRBD1. There are 16 residues in the CDR3. V shed 4 bases and J 7 bases; nucleotides not matched to a gene: 11. CDR1 and CDR2 from the germline V gene are SGHTA and FQGNSA. The CDR3 DNA follows: TGTGCCAGCAGCTCGCCTCTCAGGGGGCTTGACGGGGAGCTGTTTTTT. Its translation is CASSSPLRGLDGELFF.

This clone came up once. Other DNA sequences from this sample encode an identical CDR3 as well. The chain links TRBV19 to TRBJ1-1, with a weak D call TRBD1 (6 bases). The CDR3 consists of 13 residues. The germline V gene encodes CDR1 LNHDA and CDR2 SQIVND (reference sequence). V was shortened by 8 bases and J by 4 bases, with 14 bases between the two germline ends. CDR3 in amino acids: CASSTTGGTEAFF. The DNA of the CDR3 is TGTGCCAGTTCAACGACAGGCGGCACTGAAGCTTTCTTT.

This sequence joins TRBV7-6 and TRBJ1-2; D gene unclear. The germline V gene has CDR1 SGHVS and CDR2 FNYEAQ. CDR3 length equals 16 residues. V was pared by 0 bases and J by 5 bases, with 16 bases between. Written as DNA, the CDR3 is TGTGCCAGCAGCTTAGCTCCAACTTCGGGTTGGTATGGCTACACCTTC. Amino acid sequence: CASSLAPTSGWYGYTF.

The chain links TRBV30 to TRBJ2-1, with TRBD2 identical over 9 bases. The ends lost 2 bases at V and 1 base at J; junction bases unmatched: 3. Germline CDR1 GTSNPN, CDR2 SVGIG (reference sequence). The CDR3 has 15 residues. In nucleotides, the CDR3 is TGTGCCTGGAGTATCCTAGCGGGGTCCTACAATGAGCAGTTCTTC. Translation: CAWSILAGSYNEQFF. The full variable domain, with the rest looked up from reference TRBV30 and TRBJ2-1, is SQTIHQWPATLVQPVGSPLSLECTVEGTSNPNLYWYRQAAGRGLQLLFYSVGIGQISSEVPQNLSASRPQDRQFILSSKKLLLSDSGFYLCAWSILAGSYNEQFFGPGTRLTVL.

The DNA of the CDR3 is TGTGCCACCAGTGAGGACAGGGTCGGGGTCCCGGTTTCAGTCCAATCGACGAACACCGGGGAGCTGTTTTTT. Its translation is CATSEDRVGVPVSVQSTNTGELFF. The chain combines TRBV24-1 with TRBJ2-2, with 8 bases lining up with TRBD1. Trimming cost V 4 bases and J 0 bases; bases outside gene matches: 27. Germline CDR1 reads KGHDR; CDR2 reads SFDVKD. The CDR3 is 24 residues long.